This TCR beta chain is drawn from a study of shared clonotypes between healthy human individuals. Of note for this clone: The antigen remains undetermined.

In replicate PCRs of sorted subsets, around 0.2 ug DNA, approximately 32,000 T cell genomes, was used. Measured with immunoSEQ multiplex PCR; TCRdb has only the in-frame clones, and not every one. The top ten hold 0.9% to 1.3% of the sample, which has 2 million to 2.5 million clones, approximately 95% seen once. Naive CD8 cells were CD45RO-negative, positively selected for CCR7, excluding terminally differentiated effector memory CD45RA+ cells. Study outcomes and limitations: Richness estimates generally favored naive over memory subsets. Genetic and exposure-history diversity was limited by the small donor number.

CDR3 size: 15 residues. Germline V CDR1 and CDR2: MNHEY, SVGAGI. V lost 6 bases and J lost 3; bases outside the gene matches: 10. The sequence was obtained from a man between 18 and 35 years old in good health. The rearrangement joins TRBV6-5 to TRBJ2-7, with 8 bases identical to TRBD1. The sequenced sample consisted of naive CD8+ T cells sorted from blood. CDR3 residues: CASSLRGQEVYEQYF. CDR3 DNA: TGTGCCAGCAGCCTTCGGGGACAGGAGGTCTACGAGCAGTACTTC.